The 21 T cell receptor beta chains reported below all come from one sample, sequenced in a study of liver allograft versus peripheral blood T cells. Study as a whole: The study compared liver allograft T cell receptor repertoires against peripheral blood repertoires of liver transplant recipients.

Via MiXCR, TCRdb re-called the reads, giving one row per CDR3 protein. Of about 9,600 distinct CDR3 sequences listed, approximately 16% are singletons. The receptors were gathered from a human patient who had a liver transplant. A share of the T cells may be of graft donor origin.

Note on this clonotype: A much larger clone is a single base away; this may be a read error. The chain recombines TRBV10-3 with TRBJ1-1; TRBD1 is a possible D gene (5 bases). Trimming took 5 bases from V and 4 from J, leaving 17 bases between them. The CDR3 runs 15 residues. CDR1 ENHRY and CDR2 SYGVKD come from the germline V gene. CDR3 protein: CAISYSGTGGTEAFF. CDR3 coding DNA: TGTGCCATCAGTTACTCAGGGACGGGCGGCACTGAAGCTTTCTTT.

This clonotype was counted at least ten times. The chain employs TRBV29-1 and TRBJ1-2; tentative D call: TRBD1 (6 bases). The length of the CDR3 is 13 residues. The V and J ends lost 3 bases and 4 bases respectively, with 12 bases between them. Germline V lookup: CDR1 SQVTM, CDR2 ANQGSEA. The DNA of the CDR3 is TGCAGCGTTGATGCGCAGGGGACCTATGGCTACACCTTC. Translation gives CSVDAQGTYGYTF.

This clonotype is medium-sized by share. J is TRBJ1-3 and V is TRBV27; D gene uncertain. Germline lookup yields CDR1 MNHEY and CDR2 SMNVEV (reference sequence). Trimming took off 0 bases at V and 1 base at J, with 7 bases between the two ends. The CDR3 loop spans 15 amino acids. The CDR3 spells CASSLSLGSGNTIYF. The DNA for the CDR3 is TGTGCCAGCAGTTTATCGTTAGGGTCTGGAAACACCATATATTTT.

This clonotype is medium-sized. V usage is TRBV6-5 and J usage is TRBJ1-1, with D perhaps TRBD1 (5 bases). CDR3 size: 13 residues. The germline V gene has CDR1 MNHEY and CDR2 SVGAGI. The ends were cut back, 7 bases at V and 8 bases at J, with 17 bases in the middle. The CDR3 sequence: CASTPTGIREAFF. Written as DNA, the CDR3 is TGTGCCAGCACCCCAACAGGTATCAGGGAAGCTTTCTTT.

In this sample, this clonotype is medium-sized. The chain joins TRBV6-2 or TRBV6-3 to TRBJ2-1; tentatively, D is TRBD1 or TRBD2 (6 bases each). Trimming stripped 4 bases from V and 7 bases from J, with 11 bases between. From germline, CDR1 is MNHEY and CDR2 SVGEGT. The CDR3 has 13 residues. The chain's CDR3 is CASSLVGGNEQFF. In DNA form, the CDR3 reads TGTGCCAGCAGTTTGGTAGGGGGGAATGAGCAGTTCTTC.

This chain connects TRBV11-2 to TRBJ1-2; D might be TRBD1 (6 bases). Deletions cut 5 bases from V and 2 bases from J, with 12 bases between. The CDR3 loop spans 14 amino acids. Per the germline V gene, CDR1 is SGHAT and CDR2 is FQNNGV. For the CDR3, the DNA is TGTGCCAGCAGCCCGGGGGGCAAGAACTATGGCTACACCTTC. Translating gives CASSPGGKNYGYTF.

This clonotype qualifies as medium-sized. The V call is TRBV27, the J call TRBJ1-5, with D unresolved. Germline CDR1 MNHEY, CDR2 SMNVEV (reference sequence). V shed 1 base and J shed 2 bases, with 9 bases lying between them. There are 15 residues in the CDR3. The CDR3 loop reads CASSLYSGRNQPQHF. CDR3 nucleotides: TGTGCCAGCAGTTTATATTCAGGCCGCAATCAGCCCCAGCATTTT.

Relative to its sample, this clonotype is medium-sized (0.01 to 0.1%). The V and J genes are TRBV19 and TRBJ2-1; tentatively, D is TRBD1 or TRBD2 (5 bases each). Germline V gene lookup returns CDR1 LNHDA and CDR2 SQIVND (reference sequence). The CDR3 loop spans 15 amino acids. Trimming took 5 bases from V and 7 from J, leaving 18 bases between them. CDR3 sequence: CASSVRDAAGNEQFF. The CDR3 DNA follows: TGTGCCAGTAGTGTAAGGGACGCCGCGGGTAATGAGCAGTTCTTC.

This clonotype showed up many times. The chain recombines TRBV7-9 with TRBJ2-1, with D perhaps TRBD1 or TRBD2 (5 bases each). The CDR3 consists of 15 residues. V was clipped by 5 bases and J by 7 bases, with 18 bases between them. Germline V gene data show CDR1 as SEHNR and CDR2 as FQNEAQ (reference sequence). The CDR3 region is CASSPPWGRANEQFF. CDR3 DNA sequence: TGTGCCAGCAGCCCCCCCTGGGGACGGGCAAATGAGCAGTTCTTC.

This chain connects TRBV20-1 to TRBJ2-3; 9 bases fit TRBD1. Germline loops: CDR1 DFQATT, CDR2 SNEGSKA (reference sequence). CDR3 length equals 12 residues. The CDR3 protein is CRGQGLTDTQYF. The CDR3, as DNA: TGCAGGGGACAGGGCCTCACAGATACGCAGTATTTT.

This clonotype was detected only a few times. V is TRBV20-1 and J is TRBJ2-7; 7 positions agree with TRBD1. The CDR3 is 13 residues long. The J segment lost 4 bases and the V segment lost 5 bases, leaving 8 bases of the junction unmatched. Germline CDR1 is DFQATT and CDR2 is SNEGSKA (reference sequence). The CDR3 spells CSAGGQGVYEQYF. As DNA, the CDR3 is TGCAGTGCTGGCGGGCAGGGGGTATACGAGCAGTACTTC.

In its sample, this clonotype ranks as medium-sized. V and J are TRBV6-1 and TRBJ1-2, with 9 bases aligning to TRBD1. Germline V gene lookup returns CDR1 MNHNS and CDR2 SASEGT. This CDR3 has 15 residues. The J segment lost 6 bases and the V segment lost 9 bases, leaving 14 bases of the junction unmatched. This chain's CDR3 is CASPTEPGQGNGYTF. The DNA of the CDR3 is TGTGCCAGTCCCACCGAACCGGGACAGGGAAATGGCTACACCTTC.

This chain joins TRBV30 and TRBJ2-7, with 11 bases that match TRBD2. V lost 1 base, J lost 3 bases, and 17 bases stayed unmatched. Germline CDR1 reads GTSNPN; CDR2 reads SVGIG (reference sequence). The CDR3 covers 19 residues. The CDR3 protein is CAWSALTGQGTSGFYEQYF. The DNA for the CDR3 is TGTGCCTGGAGTGCCTTGACAGGGCAAGGGACTAGCGGCTTCTACGAGCAGTACTTC.

A remark on this clonotype: Being one base from a much bigger clone, this may be a read error. This rearrangement joins TRBV19 to TRBJ2-7, with D unclear. Germline CDR1 reads LNHDA; CDR2 reads SQIVND (reference sequence). This CDR3 spans 14 amino acids. Trimming shortened V by 7 bases and J by 0 bases, and 13 bases separated the two germline ends. CDR3: CASNSQSSSYEQYF. The CDR3 DNA sequence: TGTGCCAGTAATAGTCAGTCGAGCTCCTACGAGCAGTACTTC.

This clonotype ranks as medium-sized (0.01 to 0.1%). The gene calls are TRBV18 and TRBJ2-2, with D perhaps TRBD2 (6 bases). CDR3 length: 18 amino acids. V lost 2 bases to trimming and J lost 6 bases, with 22 bases between them. CDR1 and CDR2 (germline): KGHSH, LQKENI. DNA for the CDR3: TGTGCCAGCTCACCAGGGTCCCGCGCAGGGAGGCGGTCCGGGGAGCTGTTTTTT. Translated: CASSPGSRAGRRSGELFF. The full variable domain, its missing parts supplied by reference TRBV18 and TRBJ2-2, is NAGVMQNPRHLVRRRGQEARLRCSPMKGHSHVYWYRQLPEEGLKFMVYLQKENIIDESGMPKERFSAEFPKEGPSILRIQQVVRGDSAAYFCASSPGSRAGRRSGELFFGEGSRLTVL.

Details on this clonotype: This may come from a read error, since a much larger clone is one base off. This chain links TRBV27 with TRBJ2-7; 10 positions agree with TRBD2. Per germline, CDR1 MNHEY and CDR2 SMNVEV (reference sequence). Trimming cost V 3 bases and J 0 bases; bases outside gene matches: 8. This CDR3 region has 17 residues. In DNA form, the CDR3 reads TGTGCCAGCAGTTTCGCAACTAGCGGGAAGCGCTCCTACGAGCAGTACTTC. This sequence encodes CASSFATSGKRSYEQYF.

This chain connects TRBV28 to TRBJ2-7; D unresolved. There are 14 residues in the CDR3. Trimming took 2 bases from V and 6 from J, leaving 14 bases between them. In germline, CDR1 is MDHEN, CDR2 SYDVKM. The CDR3 is CASSLVQPGVEQYF. CDR3 nucleotide sequence: TGTGCCAGCAGTTTAGTACAGCCTGGGGTCGAGCAGTACTTC.

The table lists this clonotype with many counts. The chain combines TRBV28 with TRBJ2-7; 9 bases line up with TRBD1. The germline V gene encodes CDR1 MDHEN and CDR2 SYDVKM. The CDR3 consists of 17 residues. V was pared by 2 bases and J by 3 bases, with 11 bases of the junction left unmatched. The CDR3 bases are TGTGCCAGCAGTTTAGGTGGGTTCGGGACAGGGATCTACGAGCAGTACTTC. Translation: CASSLGGFGTGIYEQYF.

The chain has TRBV28 and TRBJ2-5; 10 bases are shared with TRBD1. The germline V gene encodes CDR1 MDHEN and CDR2 SYDVKM. After removal of 6 bases from V and 5 bases from J, the junction contained 9 bases not matched to a gene. The CDR3 length is 15 residues. The CDR3 DNA reads as TGTGCCAGCAGCCCCGGGACAGGGGTTGGGGAGACCCAGTACTTC. It translates to CASSPGTGVGETQYF.

Of note for this clonotype: This may come from a read error, since a much larger clone is one base off. This chain links TRBV6-5 with TRBJ2-2; D is tentatively TRBD1 or TRBD2 (5 bases each). There are 15 residues in the CDR3. Trimming removed 5 bases at V and 7 bases at J, with 17 bases between. Germline V CDR1 and CDR2: MNHEY, SVGAGI. This CDR3 is CASSPAGTKIGELFF. The CDR3 region has the DNA TGTGCCAGCAGTCCCGCCGGGACCAAAATCGGGGAGCTGTTTTTT.

Judged by abundance, this clonotype is medium-sized. The chain joins TRBV19 to TRBJ1-2, with D unresolved. This CDR3 spans 13 amino acids. The ends were cut back, 6 bases at V and 2 bases at J, with 10 bases in the middle. Germline loops: CDR1 LNHDA, CDR2 SQIVND (reference sequence). As DNA, the CDR3 is TGTGCCAGTAGGCAGGACGGGAACTATGGCTACACCTTC. Residues: CASRQDGNYGYTF.